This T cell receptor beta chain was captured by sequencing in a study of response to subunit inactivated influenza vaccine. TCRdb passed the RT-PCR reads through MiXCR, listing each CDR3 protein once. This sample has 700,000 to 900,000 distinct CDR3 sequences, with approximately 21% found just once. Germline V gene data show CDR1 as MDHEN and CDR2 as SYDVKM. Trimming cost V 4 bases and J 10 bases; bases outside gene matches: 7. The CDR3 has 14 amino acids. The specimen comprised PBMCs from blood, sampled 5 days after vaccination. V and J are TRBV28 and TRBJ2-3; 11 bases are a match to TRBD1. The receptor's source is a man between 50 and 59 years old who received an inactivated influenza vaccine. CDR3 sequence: CASSSGQGGSAQYF. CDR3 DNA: TGTGCCAGCAGTTCGGGACAGGGGGGATCGGCGCAGTATTTT.